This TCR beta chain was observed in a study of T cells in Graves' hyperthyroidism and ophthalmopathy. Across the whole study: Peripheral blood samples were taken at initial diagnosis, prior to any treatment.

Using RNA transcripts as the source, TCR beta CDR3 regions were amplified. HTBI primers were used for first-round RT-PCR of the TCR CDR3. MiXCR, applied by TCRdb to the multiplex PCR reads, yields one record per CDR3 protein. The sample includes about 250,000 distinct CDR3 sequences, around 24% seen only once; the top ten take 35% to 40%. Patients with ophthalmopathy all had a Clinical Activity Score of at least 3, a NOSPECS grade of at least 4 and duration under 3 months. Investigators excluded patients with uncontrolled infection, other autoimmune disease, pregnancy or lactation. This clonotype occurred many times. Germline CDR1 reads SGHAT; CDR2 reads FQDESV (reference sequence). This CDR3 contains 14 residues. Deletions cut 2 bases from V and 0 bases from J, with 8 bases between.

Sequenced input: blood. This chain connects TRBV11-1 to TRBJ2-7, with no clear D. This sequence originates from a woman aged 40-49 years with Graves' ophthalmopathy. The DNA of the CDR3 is TGTGCCAGCAGCTTAAGTCAGAGCTCCTACGAGCAGTACTTC. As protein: CASSLSQSSYEQYF.